Listed below are T cell receptor beta chains from one sample, sequenced in a study of T-cell memory formation after mild COVID-19. Using its own MiXCR run on the 5' RACE reads, TCRdb lists one record per CDR3 protein. The sample includes 80,000 to 90,000 distinct CDR3 sequences, around 27% seen only once; the top ten take around 40%. Sequenced: PBMCs or a T cell subset sorted from them (not recorded which). The receptors shown here come from a man aged 18 to 30 who had mild COVID-19 (a few samples of this study predate the infection). Cell type and time point are not known. The CDR3 runs from the conserved cysteine through the conserved F or W. The D gene is left open where the match is weak. A clone size is listed for some rows: how often the clone was seen (once, few, many), or a class if it is expanded.

abundance	len	v_gene	d_gene	j_gene	CDR3aa	CDR3nt
few	16	TRBV3-1	TRBD2	TRBJ2-1	CASSQGGSGTPNEQFF	TGTGCCAGCAGCCAAGGAGGTAGCGGGACCCCCAATGAGCAGTTCTTC
-	15	TRBV5-1	TRBD1	TRBJ2-7	CASSGRGPETYEQYF	TGCGCCAGCAGTGGCAGGGGGCCAGAAACGTACGAGCAGTACTTC
few	15	TRBV4-2	TRBD1	TRBJ2-5	CASSLGTGGQETQYF	TGTGCCAGCAGCCTCGGGACAGGGGGCCAAGAGACCCAGTACTTC
few	11	TRBV7-9	-	TRBJ2-1	CASSSPSEQFF	TGTGCCAGCAGCTCCCCTAGTGAGCAGTTCTTC
-	14	TRBV5-1	-	TRBJ2-5	CASSLGGPAETQYF	TGCGCCAGCAGCTTGGGGGGCCCAGCTGAGACCCAGTACTTC
-	15	TRBV5-1	TRBD1	TRBJ1-2	CASSSELGQNYGYTF	TGCGCCAGCAGCAGCGAATTGGGACAGAACTATGGCTACACCTTC
-	15	TRBV6-5	-	TRBJ2-6	CASSPGISGANVLTF	TGTGCCAGCAGTCCAGGCATCTCTGGGGCCAACGTCCTGACTTTC
few	13	TRBV29-1	-	TRBJ1-1	CSVEGGADTEAFF	TGCAGCGTCGAGGGAGGGGCGGACACTGAAGCTTTCTTT
-	17	TRBV4-3	TRBD1	TRBJ2-5	CASSQELGQVVKETQYF	TGCGCCAGCAGCCAAGAGTTGGGACAGGTAGTGAAAGAGACCCAGTACTTC
-	14	TRBV4-1	-	TRBJ2-3	CASSQDSREDTQYF	TGCGCCAGCAGCCAAGATAGCCGAGAAGATACGCAGTATTTT
-	15	TRBV20-1	-	TRBJ2-7	CSARDHLRSSYEQYF	TGCAGTGCTAGAGATCACTTGCGGAGCTCCTACGAGCAGTACTTC
-	13	TRBV6-2/TRBV6-3	-	TRBJ2-3	CASSYGATDTQYF	TGTGCCAGCAGTTACGGGGCGACAGATACGCAGTATTTT
-	16	TRBV20-1	-	TRBJ2-3	CSARDLAELGTDTQYF	TGCAGTGCTAGAGATCTAGCAGAGTTGGGCACAGATACGCAGTATTTT